A selection of T cell receptor beta chains follows, all from one sample in a study of T cell clonotyping in hematopoietic cell transplantation. Profiled with immunoSEQ multiplex PCR; TCRdb holds only in-frame clones, not every one. The data hold under 35,000 clones, with more than 70% observed a single time. This material consisted of peripheral blood mononuclear cells, taken before stem cell transplant. The receptors come from a middle-aged man with myelodysplastic syndrome. Some clones in this sample may be carry-over from other donors' samples. CDR3s include the opening cysteine and the closing phenylalanine or tryptophan. Each record gives: V gene, J gene, D gene, clone size, CDR3 protein, CDR3 DNA. A D gene is named only where the DNA matches it firmly. Clone size is given for some rows only: seen once, a few or many times, or a class if the clone is expanded.

v_gene: TRBV29-1; j_gene: TRBJ1-2; d_gene: -; abundance: -; CDR3aa: CSVEEPPGNAGYTF; CDR3nt: TGCAGCGTTGAAGAACCCCCAGGGAACGCTGGCTACACCTTC
v_gene: TRBV28; j_gene: TRBJ2-1; d_gene: -; abundance: -; CDR3aa: CASRNEDSGAEQFF; CDR3nt: TGTGCCAGCAGGAACGAGGATAGCGGCGCTGAGCAGTTCTTC
v_gene: TRBV4-3; j_gene: TRBJ2-3; d_gene: -; abundance: -; CDR3aa: CASSQDLRLRTDTQYF; CDR3nt: TGCGCCAGCAGCCAAGATCTACGGTTAAGGACAGATACGCAGTATTTT
v_gene: TRBV5-1; j_gene: TRBJ2-2; d_gene: TRBD1; abundance: -; CDR3aa: CASSPGTGVTGELFF; CDR3nt: TGCGCCAGCAGCCCAGGGACAGGGGTCACCGGGGAGCTGTTTTTT
v_gene: TRBV5-1; j_gene: TRBJ1-5; d_gene: -; abundance: -; CDR3aa: CASSLGGIRGQPQHF; CDR3nt: TGCGCCAGCAGCTTGGGGGGCATCCGGGGTCAGCCCCAGCATTTT
v_gene: TRBV2; j_gene: TRBJ1-2; d_gene: -; abundance: -; CDR3aa: CASSEEAGFGYTF; CDR3nt: TGTGCCAGCAGTGAGGAGGCTGGCTTTGGCTACACCTTC
v_gene: TRBV7-2; j_gene: TRBJ1-2; d_gene: -; abundance: -; CDR3aa: CASSLSQGNYGYTF; CDR3nt: TGTGCCAGCAGCTTAAGTCAGGGTAACTATGGCTACACCTTC
v_gene: TRBV30; j_gene: TRBJ2-7; d_gene: -; abundance: few; CDR3aa: CAWSGGGWTGFYEQYF; CDR3nt: TGTGCCTGGAGTGGGGGGGGATGGACAGGCTTCTACGAGCAGTACTTC
v_gene: TRBV27; j_gene: TRBJ2-7; d_gene: -; abundance: -; CDR3aa: CASSRHATGGEQYF; CDR3nt: TGTGCCAGCAGTCGACACGCGACAGGCGGCGAGCAGTACTTC
v_gene: TRBV5-6; j_gene: TRBJ1-2; d_gene: TRBD1; abundance: -; CDR3aa: CASSWGQSYGYTF; CDR3nt: TGTGCCAGCAGCTGGGGACAGTCGTACGGCTACACCTTC
v_gene: TRBV5-6; j_gene: TRBJ2-7; d_gene: -; abundance: -; CDR3aa: CASSLSLLSYEQYF; CDR3nt: TGTGCCAGCAGCTTAAGTCTTCTCTCCTACGAGCAGTACTTC
v_gene: TRBV28; j_gene: TRBJ1-5; d_gene: -; abundance: once; CDR3aa: CASILHSNQPQHF; CDR3nt: TGTGCCAGTATTTTACATAGCAATCAGCCCCAGCATTTT
v_gene: TRBV10-3; j_gene: TRBJ1-2; d_gene: -; abundance: few; CDR3aa: CAISDSYGYTF; CDR3nt: TGTGCCATCAGTGACAGCTATGGCTACACCTTC
v_gene: TRBV6-5; j_gene: TRBJ2-2; d_gene: -; abundance: -; CDR3aa: CASSPQQLTGELFF; CDR3nt: TGTGCCAGCAGTCCCCAACAGCTCACCGGGGAGCTGTTTTTT
v_gene: TRBV7-2; j_gene: TRBJ2-3; d_gene: TRBD2; abundance: -; CDR3aa: CASSLGPSGTDTQYF; CDR3nt: TGTGCCAGCAGCTTAGGACCTAGCGGGACAGATACGCAGTATTTT
v_gene: TRBV30; j_gene: TRBJ1-2; d_gene: -; abundance: -; CDR3aa: CAWSDGPGGYTF; CDR3nt: TGTGCCTGGAGTGACGGACCTGGTGGCTACACCTTC
v_gene: TRBV28; j_gene: TRBJ1-6; d_gene: -; abundance: -; CDR3aa: CASSLHRVWSPLHF; CDR3nt: TGTGCCAGCAGTTTACACAGGGTATGGTCACCCCTCCACTTT
v_gene: TRBV2; j_gene: TRBJ2-5; d_gene: -; abundance: -; CDR3aa: CASSETPEVGETQYF; CDR3nt: TGTGCCAGCAGTGAAACCCCGGAGGTGGGTGAGACCCAGTACTTC
v_gene: TRBV28; j_gene: TRBJ2-7; d_gene: TRBD2; abundance: -; CDR3aa: CASSFGGTHDEQYF; CDR3nt: TGTGCCAGCAGTTTCGGGGGGACCCATGATGAGCAGTACTTC
v_gene: TRBV5-1; j_gene: TRBJ1-1; d_gene: -; abundance: -; CDR3aa: CASREGSQSAEAFF; CDR3nt: TGCGCCAGCAGAGAGGGATCGCAAAGCGCTGAAGCTTTCTTT